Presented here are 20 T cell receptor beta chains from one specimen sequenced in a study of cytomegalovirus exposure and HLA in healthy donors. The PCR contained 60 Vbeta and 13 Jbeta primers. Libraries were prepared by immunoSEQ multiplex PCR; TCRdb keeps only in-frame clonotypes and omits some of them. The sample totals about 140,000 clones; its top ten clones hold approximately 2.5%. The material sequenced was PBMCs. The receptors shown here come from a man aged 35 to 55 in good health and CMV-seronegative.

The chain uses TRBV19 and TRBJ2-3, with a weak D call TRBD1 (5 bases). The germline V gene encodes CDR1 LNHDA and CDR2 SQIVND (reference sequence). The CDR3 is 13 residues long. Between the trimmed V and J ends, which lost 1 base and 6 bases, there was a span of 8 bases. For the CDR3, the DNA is TGTGCCAGTAGTATAGGGTACAGGGATACGCAGTATTTT. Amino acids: CASSIGYRDTQYF.

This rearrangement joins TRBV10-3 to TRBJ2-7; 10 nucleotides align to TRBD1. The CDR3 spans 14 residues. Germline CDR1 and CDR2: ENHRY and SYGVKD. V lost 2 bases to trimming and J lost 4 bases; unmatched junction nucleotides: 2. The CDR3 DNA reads TGTGCCATCAGTGAGGGGACAGGGGTTTACGAGCAGTACTTC. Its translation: CAISEGTGVYEQYF.

In DNA form, the CDR3 reads TGTGCCAGCAGCCCGGACAGCCACTATGGCTACACCTTC. This sequence encodes CASSPDSHYGYTF. The chain is built from TRBV7-2 and TRBJ1-2; possible D gene TRBD1, 6 bases. The CDR3 spans 13 residues. V lost 5 bases, J lost 3 bases, and 10 bases lay in between. Looked up from germline, CDR1 is SGHTA and CDR2 is FQGNSA.

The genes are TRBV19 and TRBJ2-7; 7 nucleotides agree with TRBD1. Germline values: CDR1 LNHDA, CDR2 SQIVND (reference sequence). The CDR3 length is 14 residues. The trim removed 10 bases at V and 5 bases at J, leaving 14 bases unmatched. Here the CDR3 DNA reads TGTGCCACCAAAAAAGAGGGGGCGACCAACGAGCAGTACTTC. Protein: CATKKEGATNEQYF.

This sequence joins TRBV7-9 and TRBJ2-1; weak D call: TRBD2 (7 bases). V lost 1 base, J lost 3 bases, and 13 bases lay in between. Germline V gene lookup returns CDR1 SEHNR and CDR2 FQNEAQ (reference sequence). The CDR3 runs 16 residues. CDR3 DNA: TGTGCCAGCAGCTTAGTATTGGGGGGGCTCTACAATGAGCAGTTCTTC. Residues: CASSLVLGGLYNEQFF. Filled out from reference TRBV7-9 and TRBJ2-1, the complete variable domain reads DTGVSQNPRHKITKRGQNVTFRCDPISEHNRLYWYRQTLGQGPEFLTYFQNEAQLEKSRLLSDRFSAERPKGSFSTLEIQRTEQGDSAMYLCASSLVLGGLYNEQFFGPGTRLTVL.

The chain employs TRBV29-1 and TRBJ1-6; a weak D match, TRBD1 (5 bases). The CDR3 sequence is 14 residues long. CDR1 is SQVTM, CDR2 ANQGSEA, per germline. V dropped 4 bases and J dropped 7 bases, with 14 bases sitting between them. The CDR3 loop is CSVAAGPENSPLHF. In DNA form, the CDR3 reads TGCAGCGTTGCTGCGGGGCCCGAAAATTCACCCCTCCACTTT.

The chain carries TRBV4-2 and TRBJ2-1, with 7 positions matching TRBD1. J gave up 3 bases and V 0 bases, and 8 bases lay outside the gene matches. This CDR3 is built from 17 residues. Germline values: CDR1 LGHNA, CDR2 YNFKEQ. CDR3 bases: TGTGCCAGCAGCCAAGACGGGACAGACCTCTACTACAATGAGCAGTTCTTC. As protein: CASSQDGTDLYYNEQFF.

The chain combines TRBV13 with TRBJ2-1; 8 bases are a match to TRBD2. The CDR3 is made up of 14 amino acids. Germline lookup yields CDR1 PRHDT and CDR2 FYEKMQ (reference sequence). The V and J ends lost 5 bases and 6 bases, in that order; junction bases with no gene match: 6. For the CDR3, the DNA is TGTGCCAGCAGCGCCCGCGCGGGGGGCAATGAGCAGTTCTTC. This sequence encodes CASSARAGGNEQFF.

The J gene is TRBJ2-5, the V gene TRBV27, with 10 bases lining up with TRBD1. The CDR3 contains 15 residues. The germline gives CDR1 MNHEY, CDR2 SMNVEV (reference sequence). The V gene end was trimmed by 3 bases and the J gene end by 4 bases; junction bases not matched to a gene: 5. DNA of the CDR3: TGTGCCAGCAGTTTGGGACAGGGGCTTACAGAGACCCAGTACTTC. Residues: CASSLGQGLTETQYF.

CDR3 in DNA: TGTGCCAGCATCAAGGGACAGGAGCGGGGTGGCTACACCTTC. Its translation: CASIKGQERGGYTF. J is TRBJ1-2 and V is TRBV13; TRBD1 matches 8 bases. Germline V gene lookup returns CDR1 PRHDT and CDR2 FYEKMQ (reference sequence). V shed 7 bases, J shed 7 bases, and the junction held 11 bases outside the gene matches. The CDR3 is 14 residues long.

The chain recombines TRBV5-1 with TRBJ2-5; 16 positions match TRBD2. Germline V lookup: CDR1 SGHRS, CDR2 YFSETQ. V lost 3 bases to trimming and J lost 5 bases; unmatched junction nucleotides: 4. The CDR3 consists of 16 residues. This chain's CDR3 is CASSSQGLAGGETQYF. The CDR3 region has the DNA TGCGCCAGCAGCTCGCAGGGACTAGCGGGGGGGGAGACCCAGTACTTC.

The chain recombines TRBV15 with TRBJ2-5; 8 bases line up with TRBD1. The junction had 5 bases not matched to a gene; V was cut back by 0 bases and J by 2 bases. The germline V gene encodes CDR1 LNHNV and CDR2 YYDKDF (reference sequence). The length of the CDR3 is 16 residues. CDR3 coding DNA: TGTGCCACCAGCAGAGATTCGCGGACAGGGCAAGAGACCCAGTACTTC. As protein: CATSRDSRTGQETQYF.

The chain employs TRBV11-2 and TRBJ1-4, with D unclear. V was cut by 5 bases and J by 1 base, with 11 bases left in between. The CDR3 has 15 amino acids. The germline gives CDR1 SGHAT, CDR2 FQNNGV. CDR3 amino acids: CASSPRGGTNEKLFF. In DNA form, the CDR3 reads TGTGCCAGCAGCCCGCGGGGAGGAACTAATGAAAAACTGTTTTTT.

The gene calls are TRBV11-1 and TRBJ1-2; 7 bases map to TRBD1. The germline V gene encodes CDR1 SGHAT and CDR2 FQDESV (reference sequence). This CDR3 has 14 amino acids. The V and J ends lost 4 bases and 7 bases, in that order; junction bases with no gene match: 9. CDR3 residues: CASSSTGDRSGYTF. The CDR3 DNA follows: TGTGCCAGCAGCTCCACAGGGGACCGTAGTGGCTACACCTTC.

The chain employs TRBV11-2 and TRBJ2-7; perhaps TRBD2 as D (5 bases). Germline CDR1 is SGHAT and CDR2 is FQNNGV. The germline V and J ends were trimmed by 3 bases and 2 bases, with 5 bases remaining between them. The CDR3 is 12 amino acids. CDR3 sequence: CASSFGAYEQYF. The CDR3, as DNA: TGTGCCAGCAGCTTCGGGGCCTACGAGCAGTACTTC.

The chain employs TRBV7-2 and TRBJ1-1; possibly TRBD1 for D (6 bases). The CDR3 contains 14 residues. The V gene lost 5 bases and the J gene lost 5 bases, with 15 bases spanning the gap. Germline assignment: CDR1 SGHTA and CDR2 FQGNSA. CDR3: CASSGSGVGTEAFF. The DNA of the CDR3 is TGTGCCAGCAGCGGATCAGGGGTAGGGACTGAAGCTTTCTTT.

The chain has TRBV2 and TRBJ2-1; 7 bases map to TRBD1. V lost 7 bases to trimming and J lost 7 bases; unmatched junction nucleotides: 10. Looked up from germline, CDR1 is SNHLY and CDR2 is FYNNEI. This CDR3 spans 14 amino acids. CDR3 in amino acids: CASNRDSRANEQFF. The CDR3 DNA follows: TGTGCCAGCAACCGGGACAGTCGGGCTAATGAGCAGTTCTTC. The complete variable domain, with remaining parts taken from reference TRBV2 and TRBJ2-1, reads EPEVTQTPSHQVTQMGQEVILRCVPISNHLYFYWYRQILGQKVEFLVSFYNNEISEKSEIFDDQFSVERPDGSNFTLKIRSTKLEDSAMYFCASNRDSRANEQFFGPGTRLTVL.

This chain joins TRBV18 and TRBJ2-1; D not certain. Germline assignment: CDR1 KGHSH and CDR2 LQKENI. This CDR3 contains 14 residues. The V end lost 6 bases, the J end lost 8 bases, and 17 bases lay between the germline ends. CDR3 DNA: TGTGCCAGCTCTCAAGGCTTCGAACGGGATGAGCAGTTCTTC. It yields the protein CASSQGFERDEQFF. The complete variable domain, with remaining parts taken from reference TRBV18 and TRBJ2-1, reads NAGVMQNPRHLVRRRGQEARLRCSPMKGHSHVYWYRQLPEEGLKFMVYLQKENIIDESGMPKERFSAEFPKEGPSILRIQQVVRGDSAAYFCASSQGFERDEQFFGPGTRLTVL.

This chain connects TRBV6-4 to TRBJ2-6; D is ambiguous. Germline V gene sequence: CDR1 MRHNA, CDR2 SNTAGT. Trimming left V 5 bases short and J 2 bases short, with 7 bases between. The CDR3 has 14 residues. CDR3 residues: CASSSETGANVLTF. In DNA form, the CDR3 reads TGTGCCAGCAGTTCAGAAACTGGGGCCAACGTCCTGACTTTC.

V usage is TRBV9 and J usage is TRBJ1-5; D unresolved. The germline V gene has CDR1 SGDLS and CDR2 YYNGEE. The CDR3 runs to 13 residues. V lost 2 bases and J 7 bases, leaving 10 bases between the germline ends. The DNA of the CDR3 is TGTGCCAGCAGCGTTGGAGGTGGGCAGCCCCAGCATTTT. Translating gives CASSVGGGQPQHF.